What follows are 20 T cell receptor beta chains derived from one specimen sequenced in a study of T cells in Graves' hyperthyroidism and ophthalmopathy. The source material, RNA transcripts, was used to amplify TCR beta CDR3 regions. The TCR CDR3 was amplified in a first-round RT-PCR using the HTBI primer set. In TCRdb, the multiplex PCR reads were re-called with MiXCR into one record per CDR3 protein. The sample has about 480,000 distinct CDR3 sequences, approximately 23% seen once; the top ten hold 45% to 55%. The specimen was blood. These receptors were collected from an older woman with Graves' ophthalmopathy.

The DNA for the CDR3 is TGTGCCAGCAGCGCCTCTAGCGGGAGCAATGAGCAGTTCTTC. Its translation is CASSASSGSNEQFF. The chain uses TRBV9 and TRBJ2-1; 10 bases fit TRBD2. Unmatched junction bases numbered 3, after V lost 3 bases and J lost 6 bases. CDR3 length: 14 residues. CDR1 is SGDLS and CDR2 is YYNGEE in the germline V gene.

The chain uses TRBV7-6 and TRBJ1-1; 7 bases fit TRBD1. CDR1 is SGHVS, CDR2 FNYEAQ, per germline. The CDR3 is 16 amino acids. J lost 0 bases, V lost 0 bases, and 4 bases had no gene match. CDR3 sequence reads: CASSLARGVMNTEAFF. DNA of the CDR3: TGTGCCAGCAGCTTAGCCAGGGGGGTTATGAACACTGAAGCTTTCTTT.

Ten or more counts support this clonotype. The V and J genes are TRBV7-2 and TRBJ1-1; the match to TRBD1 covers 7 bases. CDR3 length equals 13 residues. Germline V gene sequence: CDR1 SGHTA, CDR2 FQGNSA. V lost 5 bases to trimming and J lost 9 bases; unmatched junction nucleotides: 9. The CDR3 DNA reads TGTGCCAGCAGCCCCGGACAGGCTACGAAAGCTTTCTTT. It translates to CASSPGQATKAFF.

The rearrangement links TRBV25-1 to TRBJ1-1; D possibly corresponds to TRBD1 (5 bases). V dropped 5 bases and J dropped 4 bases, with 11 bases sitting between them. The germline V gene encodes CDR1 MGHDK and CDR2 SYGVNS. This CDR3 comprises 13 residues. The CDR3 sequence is CASSWGGVTEAFF. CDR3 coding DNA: TGTGCCAGCAGTTGGGGAGGGGTCACTGAAGCTTTCTTT.

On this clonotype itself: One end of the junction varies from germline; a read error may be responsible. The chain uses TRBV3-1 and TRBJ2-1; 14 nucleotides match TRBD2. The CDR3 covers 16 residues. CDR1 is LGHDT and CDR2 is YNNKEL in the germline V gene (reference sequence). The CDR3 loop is CTSSRGLAGGYNEQFF. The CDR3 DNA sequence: TGTACCAGCAGCCGCGGACTAGCGGGAGGATACAATGAGCAGTTCTTC.

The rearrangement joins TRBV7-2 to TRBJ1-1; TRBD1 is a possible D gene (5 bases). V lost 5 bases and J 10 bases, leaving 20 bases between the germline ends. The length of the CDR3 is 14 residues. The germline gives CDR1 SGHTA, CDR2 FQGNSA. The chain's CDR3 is CASSPEYRRGVAFF. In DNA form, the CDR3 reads TGTGCCAGCAGCCCGGAATACAGGCGGGGGGTAGCTTTCTTT. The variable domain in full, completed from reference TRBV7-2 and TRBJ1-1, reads GAGVSQSPSNKVTEKGKDVELRCDPISGHTALYWYRQSLGQGLEFLIYFQGNSAPDKSGLPSDRFSAERTGGSVSTLTIQRTQQEDSAVYLCASSPEYRRGVAFFGQGTRLTVV.

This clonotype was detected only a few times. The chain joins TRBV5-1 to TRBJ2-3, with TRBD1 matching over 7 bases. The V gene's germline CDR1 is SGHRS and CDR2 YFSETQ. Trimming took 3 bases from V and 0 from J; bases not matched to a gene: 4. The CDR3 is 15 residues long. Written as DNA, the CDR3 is TGCGCCAGCAGCTCCGGGACAGTGAGCACAGATACGCAGTATTTT. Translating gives CASSSGTVSTDTQYF.

The DNA of the CDR3 is TGCGCCAGCAGCTTGGGGGGACTAGCGGGGTTAAATGAGCAGTTCTTC. Its protein is CASSLGGLAGLNEQFF. This sequence joins TRBV5-1 and TRBJ2-1, with 13 bases matching TRBD2. The CDR3 spans 16 residues. The germline V gene encodes CDR1 SGHRS and CDR2 YFSETQ. The V gene end was trimmed by 0 bases and the J gene end by 7 bases; junction bases not matched to a gene: 4.

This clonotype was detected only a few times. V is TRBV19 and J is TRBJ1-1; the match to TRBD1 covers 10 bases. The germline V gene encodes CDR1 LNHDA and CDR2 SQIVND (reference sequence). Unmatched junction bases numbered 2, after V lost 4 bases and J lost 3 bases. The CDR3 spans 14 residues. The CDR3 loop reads CASSTGTGDTEAFF. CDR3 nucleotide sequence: TGTGCCAGTAGTACGGGGACAGGGGACACTGAAGCTTTCTTT.

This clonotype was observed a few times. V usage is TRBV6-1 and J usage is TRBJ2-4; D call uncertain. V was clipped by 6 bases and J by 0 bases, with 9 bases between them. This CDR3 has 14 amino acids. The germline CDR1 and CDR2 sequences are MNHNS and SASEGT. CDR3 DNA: TGTGCCAGCAGGCGCCTTGGAGCCAAAAACATTCAGTACTTC. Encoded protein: CASRRLGAKNIQYF.

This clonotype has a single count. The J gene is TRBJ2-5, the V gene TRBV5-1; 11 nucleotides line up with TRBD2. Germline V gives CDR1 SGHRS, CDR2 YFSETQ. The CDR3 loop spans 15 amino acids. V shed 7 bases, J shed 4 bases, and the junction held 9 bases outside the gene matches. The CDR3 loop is CASRGVAGGPETQYF. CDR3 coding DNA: TGCGCCAGCCGGGGGGTAGCGGGAGGGCCAGAGACCCAGTACTTC.

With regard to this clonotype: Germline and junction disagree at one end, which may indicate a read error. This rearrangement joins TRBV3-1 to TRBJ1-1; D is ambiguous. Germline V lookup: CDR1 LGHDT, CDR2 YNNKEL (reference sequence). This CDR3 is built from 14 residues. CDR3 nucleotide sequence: TGTGCCAGCAGCCCAGCAATATTGAACACTGGAGCTTTCTTT. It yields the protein CASSPAILNTGAFF.

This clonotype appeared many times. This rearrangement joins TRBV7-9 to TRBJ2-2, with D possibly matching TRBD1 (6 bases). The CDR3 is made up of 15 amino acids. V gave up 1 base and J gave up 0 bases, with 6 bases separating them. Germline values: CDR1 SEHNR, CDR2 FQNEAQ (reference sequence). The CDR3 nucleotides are TGTGCCAGCAGCTTAGAGGGGGCGAACACCGGGGAGCTGTTTTTT. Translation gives CASSLEGANTGELFF.

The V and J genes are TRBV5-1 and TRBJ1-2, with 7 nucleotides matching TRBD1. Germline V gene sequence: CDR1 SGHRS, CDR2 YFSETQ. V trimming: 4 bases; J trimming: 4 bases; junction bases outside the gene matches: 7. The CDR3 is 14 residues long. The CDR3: CASSTRQGGYGYTF. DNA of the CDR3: TGCGCCAGCAGCACCCGACAGGGCGGCTATGGCTACACCTTC.

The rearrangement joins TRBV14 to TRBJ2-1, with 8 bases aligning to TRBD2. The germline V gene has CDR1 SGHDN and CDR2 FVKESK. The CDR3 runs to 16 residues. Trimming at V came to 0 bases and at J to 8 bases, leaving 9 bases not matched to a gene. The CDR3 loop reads CASSQDIQRERHEQFF. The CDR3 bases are TGTGCCAGCAGCCAAGATATCCAGCGGGAGCGCCATGAGCAGTTCTTC.

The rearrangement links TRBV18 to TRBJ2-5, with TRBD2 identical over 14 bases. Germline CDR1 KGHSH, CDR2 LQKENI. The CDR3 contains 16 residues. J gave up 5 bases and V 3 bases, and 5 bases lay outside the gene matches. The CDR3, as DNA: TGTGCCAGCTCACCTGGGACTAGCGGGAGTTTTGAGACCCAGTACTTC. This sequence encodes CASSPGTSGSFETQYF.

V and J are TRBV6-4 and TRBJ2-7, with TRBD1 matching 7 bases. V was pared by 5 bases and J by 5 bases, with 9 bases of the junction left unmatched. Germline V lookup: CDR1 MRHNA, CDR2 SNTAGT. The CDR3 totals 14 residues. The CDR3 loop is CASSPRWDSHEQYF. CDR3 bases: TGTGCCAGCAGTCCCCGGTGGGACAGCCACGAGCAGTACTTC.

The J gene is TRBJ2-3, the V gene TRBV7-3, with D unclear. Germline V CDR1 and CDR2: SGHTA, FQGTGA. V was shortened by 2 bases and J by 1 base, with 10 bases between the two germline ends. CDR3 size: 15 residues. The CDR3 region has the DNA TGTGCCAGCAGCTTAGCCGGCACTCGCACAGATACGCAGTATTTT. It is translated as CASSLAGTRTDTQYF.

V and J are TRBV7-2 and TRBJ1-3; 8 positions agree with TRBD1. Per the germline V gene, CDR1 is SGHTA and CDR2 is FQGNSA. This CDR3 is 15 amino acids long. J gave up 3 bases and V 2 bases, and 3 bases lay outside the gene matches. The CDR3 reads CASSLQGAFGNTIYF. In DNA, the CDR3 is TGTGCCAGCAGCTTACAGGGGGCTTTTGGAAACACCATATATTTT.

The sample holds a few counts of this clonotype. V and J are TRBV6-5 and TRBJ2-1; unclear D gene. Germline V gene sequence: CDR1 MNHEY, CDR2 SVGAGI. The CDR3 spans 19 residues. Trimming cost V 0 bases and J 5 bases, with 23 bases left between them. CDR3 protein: CASSYSYREAGSGHNEQFF. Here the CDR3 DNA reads TGTGCCAGCAGTTACTCGTATCGCGAGGCCGGATCAGGCCACAATGAGCAGTTCTTC.